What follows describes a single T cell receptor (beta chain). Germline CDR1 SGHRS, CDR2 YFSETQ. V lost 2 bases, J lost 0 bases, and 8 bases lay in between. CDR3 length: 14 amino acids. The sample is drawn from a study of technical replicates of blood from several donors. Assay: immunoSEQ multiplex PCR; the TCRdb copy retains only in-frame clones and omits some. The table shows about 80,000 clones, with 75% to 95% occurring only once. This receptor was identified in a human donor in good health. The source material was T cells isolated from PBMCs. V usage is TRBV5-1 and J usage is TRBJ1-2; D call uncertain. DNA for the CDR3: TGCGCCAGCAGCTTAACAGACGCTAACTATGGCTACACCTTC. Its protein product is CASSLTDANYGYTF. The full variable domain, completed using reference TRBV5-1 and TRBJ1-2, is KAGVTQTPRYLIKTRGQQVTLSCSPISGHRSVSWYQQTPGQGLQFLFEYFSETQRNKGNFPGRFSGRQFSNSRSEMNVSTLELGDSALYLCASSLTDANYGYTFGSGTRLTVV.